This note documents a single T cell receptor (beta chain) sequence. Its antigen remains unknown. CDR3 size: 17 residues. From germline, CDR1 is KGHDR and CDR2 SFDVKD. The total RNA came straight from whole blood, and T cells were not sorted beforehand. These data come from a study of monozygotic twins with inflammatory bowel disease. Study results and caveats: Relative clonotype sharing with others was diminished in IBD patients versus healthy twins, particularly with disease activity.

Eight separate reactions per sample served to make cDNA. Nested PCRs of approximately 16 and 10 cycles, two in total, were run on TCRalpha and TCRbeta cDNA. Using the 5' RACE reads, TCRdb records one entry per CDR3 protein without DNA. The sample has 330,000 or so distinct CDR3 sequences. The gene calls are TRBV24-1 and TRBJ2-7; the TCRdb call, TRBD1, lacks DNA for checking. Material: blood. The TCR originated in a human donor with ulcerative colitis or Crohn's disease, or a healthy co-twin of an affected twin (not recorded which). The CDR3 protein is CATSNGLLRGGGNEQYF.